These T cell receptor beta chains were read from a single sample in a study of shared clonotypes between healthy human individuals. Assay: immunoSEQ multiplex PCR; the TCRdb copy retains only in-frame clones and omits some. The table includes about 2 million clones, just under 95% detected once. Sequenced: naive CD8+ T cells sorted from blood. These receptors came from a man between 18 and 35 years old in good health. Each CDR3 is given with its conserved first and last residue. The D gene is left open where the match is weak. Size values are once, few and many counts, or a class for expanded clones, and some rows have none.

TRBV27	TRBJ1-1	-	TRBD1	CASVQGAPNTEAFF	TGTGCCAGCGTTCAGGGGGCCCCGAACACTGAAGCTTTCTTT
TRBV28	TRBJ2-7	-	-	CASSVVGGVEQYF	TGTGCCAGCAGTGTCGTGGGGGGCGTAGAGCAGTACTTC
TRBV7-9	TRBJ2-1	-	-	CASSLAGSSYNEQFF	TGTGCCAGCAGCTTAGCTGGAAGCTCCTACAATGAGCAGTTCTTC
TRBV2	TRBJ2-1	-	TRBD1	CASSEARDRAFNEQFF	TGTGCCAGCAGTGAAGCGCGGGACAGGGCATTCAATGAGCAGTTCTTC
TRBV7-9	TRBJ2-2	-	-	CASSPPGLGGTGELFF	TGTGCCAGCAGCCCCCCCGGCTTGGGGGGCACCGGGGAGCTGTTTTTT
TRBV4-1	TRBJ1-5	-	-	CASSQVGQGIQPQHF	TGCGCCAGCAGCCAAGTAGGCCAGGGGATTCAGCCCCAGCATTTT
TRBV27	TRBJ2-3	-	-	CASSFGAVGSGTDTQYF	TGTGCCAGCAGTTTCGGGGCTGTAGGGAGTGGCACAGATACGCAGTATTTT
TRBV10-3	TRBJ1-4	-	-	CAISSARTENEKLFF	TGTGCCATCAGTAGCGCGCGGACGGAGAATGAAAAACTGTTTTTT
TRBV10-3	TRBJ1-2	-	-	CAISEPESWGSYGYTF	TGTGCCATCAGTGAGCCTGAGTCCTGGGGCAGCTATGGCTACACCTTC
TRBV27	TRBJ2-7	once	TRBD2	CASRVAGAPYEQYF	TGTGCCAGCAGGGTAGCGGGGGCCCCATACGAGCAGTACTTC
TRBV4-1	TRBJ1-2	-	-	CASSQLIATLDIRAAGYTF	TGCGCCAGCAGCCAACTGATAGCTACCCTGGACATCAGGGCTGCTGGCTACACCTTC